These 17 T cell receptor beta chains share one sample of origin, sequenced in a study of blood T cell repertoires in COVID-19. The method was immunoSEQ multiplex PCR; TCRdb's version includes in-frame clones alone and lacks a portion of them. Of 95,000 to 150,000 clones in the sample, less than 90% were seen once. The specimen sequenced was peripheral blood. Receptors originate from a man older than 75 with acute or convalescent COVID-19.

Concerning this clone itself: Additional DNA sequences in this sample encode the identical CDR3. The chain joins TRBV18 to TRBJ2-6, with a tentative D call TRBD2 (6 bases). Germline CDR1 reads KGHSH; CDR2 reads LQKENI. The CDR3 is 15 amino acids. V was trimmed by 3 bases and J by 0 bases, leaving 6 bases between them. The CDR3 bases are TGTGCCAGCTCACCGGGAGGCTCTGGGGCCAACGTCCTGACTTTC. The encoded protein is CASSPGGSGANVLTF.

This clone came up once. The V gene is TRBV27, the J gene TRBJ1-5; D might be TRBD1 (6 bases). Germline loops: CDR1 MNHEY, CDR2 SMNVEV (reference sequence). This CDR3 has 16 residues. V was trimmed by 5 bases and J by 3 bases, leaving 17 bases between them. The CDR3 loop is CASSRTASFDNQPQHF. CDR3 bases: TGTGCCAGCAGTAGGACAGCCTCCTTTGACAATCAGCCCCAGCATTTT.

The V gene is TRBV11-2, the J gene TRBJ1-6; D perhaps matches TRBD1 (5 bases). From germline, CDR1 is SGHAT and CDR2 FQNNGV. Trimming took 1 base from V and 4 from J, leaving 14 bases between them. This CDR3 spans 17 amino acids. As DNA, the CDR3 is TGTGCCAGCAGCTTAGGAAACACAGGCCGATATAATTCACCCCTCCACTTT. Translating it yields CASSLGNTGRYNSPLHF.

The V and J genes are TRBV4-1 and TRBJ2-1; 9 bases are a match to TRBD1. Germline loops: CDR1 MGHRA, CDR2 YSYEKL. This CDR3 is 20 amino acids long. The junction had 19 bases not matched to a gene; V was cut back by 2 bases and J by 5 bases. The CDR3 sequence: CASSQSGSGTGSLNNNEQFF. CDR3 DNA sequence: TGCGCCAGCAGCCAAAGCGGCTCCGGGACAGGGTCCCTTAACAACAATGAGCAGTTCTTC.

The chain has TRBV7-2 and TRBJ2-5; TRBD2 is a possible D gene (5 bases). Germline V gene sequence: CDR1 SGHTA, CDR2 FQGNSA. V was shortened by 4 bases and J by 2 bases, with 26 bases between the two germline ends. The CDR3 extends over 19 amino acids. The CDR3 sequence: CASSSRAPRGTTRQETQYF. In DNA, the CDR3 is TGTGCCAGCAGCTCCCGGGCCCCACGGGGTACGACCCGTCAAGAGACCCAGTACTTC. Looking up the rest from reference TRBV7-2 and TRBJ2-5 gives the full variable domain: GAGVSQSPSNKVTEKGKDVELRCDPISGHTALYWYRQSLGQGLEFLIYFQGNSAPDKSGLPSDRFSAERTGGSVSTLTIQRTQQEDSAVYLCASSSRAPRGTTRQETQYFGPGTRLLVL.

The table lists this clone with a count of one. The gene calls are TRBV19 and TRBJ2-7, with a tentative D call TRBD1 (5 bases). The CDR3 has 15 residues. In germline, CDR1 is LNHDA, CDR2 SQIVND (reference sequence). V lost 4 bases, J lost 4 bases, and 17 bases lay in between. The CDR3 nucleotides are TGTGCCAGTAGTAAGGGGCTACTGCCCTCTTACGAGCAGTACTTC. Translating gives CASSKGLLPSYEQYF.

This chain uses TRBV6-2 or TRBV6-3 with TRBJ1-1; 8 bases line up with TRBD1. V lost 6 bases, J lost 0 bases, and 6 bases stayed unmatched. The CDR3 sequence is 15 residues long. The germline V gene has CDR1 MNHEY and CDR2 SVGEGT. The CDR3 DNA sequence: TGTGCCAGCAGCCCTCGACAGGGGATGAACACTGAAGCTTTCTTT. Its translation is CASSPRQGMNTEAFF.

The genes are TRBV5-1 and TRBJ1-2; no reliable D call. Trimming pared 0 bases from V and 2 bases from J, leaving 11 bases between. Germline V CDR1 and CDR2: SGHRS, YFSETQ. CDR3 length: 15 amino acids. The CDR3 protein is CASSLGAIRNYGYTF. The DNA for the CDR3 is TGCGCCAGCAGCTTGGGCGCCATCCGAAACTATGGCTACACCTTC.

The CDR3 bases are TGTGCCAGCAGCCAAGCTCGGACTTTTGGGGGCTACACCTTC. Translation gives CASSQARTFGGYTF. The chain couples TRBV14 to TRBJ1-2; no clear D gene. V was trimmed by 1 base and J by 8 bases, leaving 14 bases between them. Germline-derived CDR1 and CDR2 are SGHDN and FVKESK. The CDR3 covers 14 residues.

The chain uses TRBV6-5 and TRBJ1-4; D gene unclear. The CDR3 has 14 amino acids. The germline gives CDR1 MNHEY, CDR2 SVGAGI. V was shortened by 4 bases and J by 8 bases, with 14 bases between the two germline ends. The CDR3 sequence: CASSSRGVWEKLFF. Written as DNA, the CDR3 is TGTGCCAGCAGTTCCCGCGGGGTCTGGGAAAAACTGTTTTTT.

CDR3 protein: CASSSRQGSTEAFF. The CDR3 coding sequence is TGTGCCAGCAGTTCCAGACAGGGAAGCACTGAAGCTTTCTTT. The chain carries TRBV2 and TRBJ1-1; 7 bases are shared with TRBD1. The CDR3 spans 14 residues. Trimming cost V 5 bases and J 4 bases; bases outside gene matches: 7. CDR1 is SNHLY and CDR2 is FYNNEI in the germline V gene.

This clone was detected once. The chain has TRBV5-6 and TRBJ2-2, with D unresolved. Germline lookup yields CDR1 SGHDT and CDR2 YYEEEE. CDR3 size: 15 residues. V was cut by 0 bases and J by 2 bases, with 8 bases left in between. CDR3 sequence reads: CASSLVYLNTGELFF. The CDR3 bases are TGTGCCAGCAGCTTGGTCTACCTCAACACCGGGGAGCTGTTTTTT.

This rearrangement joins TRBV3-1 (or the pseudogene TRBV3-2) to TRBJ2-7; D is ambiguous. V was pared by 5 bases and J by 7 bases, with 15 bases between. Per germline, CDR1 LGHDT and CDR2 YNNKEL (reference sequence). The CDR3 runs to 13 residues. This chain's CDR3 is CASSLTGPREQYF. The CDR3 DNA reads TGTGCCAGCAGCTTGACTGGTCCTAGAGAGCAGTACTTC.

V and J are TRBV11-2 and TRBJ2-7; 8 bases are a match to TRBD1. The CDR3 totals 16 residues. The ends lost 5 bases at V and 2 bases at J; junction bases unmatched: 11. Germline V gives CDR1 SGHAT, CDR2 FQNNGV. CDR3 bases: TGTGCCAGCAGCCACCGCCAAGGACAGGGCCCCTACGAGCAGTACTTC. Translation gives CASSHRQGQGPYEQYF.

The chain recombines TRBV19 with TRBJ2-2; no clear D gene. Germline V gene sequence: CDR1 LNHDA, CDR2 SQIVND (reference sequence). The CDR3 sequence is 15 residues long. V dropped 2 bases and J dropped 0 bases, with 7 bases sitting between them. CDR3 coding DNA: TGTGCCAGTAGTATACGTCCAGCGAACACCGGGGAGCTGTTTTTT. Translating it yields CASSIRPANTGELFF.

This clone was counted only a few times. The chain is built from TRBV4-3 and TRBJ1-1; the match to TRBD1 covers 7 bases. V was pared by 2 bases and J by 7 bases, with 7 bases of the junction left unmatched. This CDR3 region has 14 residues. Germline values: CDR1 LGHNA, CDR2 YSLEER. CDR3 protein: CASSQQTGFGEAFF. As DNA, the CDR3 is TGCGCCAGCAGCCAACAGACAGGGTTCGGTGAAGCTTTCTTT.

This chain uses TRBV27 with TRBJ2-6; 7 nucleotides match TRBD2. The CDR3 totals 19 residues. The trim removed 0 bases at V and 2 bases at J, leaving 10 bases unmatched. Germline V gene lookup returns CDR1 MNHEY and CDR2 SMNVEV (reference sequence). The CDR3 nucleotides read TGTGCCAGCAGTTTATCTTTAGGCGGGAGAGTAACTGGGGCCAACGTCCTGACTTTC. Amino acid sequence: CASSLSLGGRVTGANVLTF.